One sample yielded the 30 T cell receptor beta chains listed below, sequenced in a study of blood T cell repertoires in COVID-19. The protocol was immunoSEQ multiplex PCR, while the TCRdb copy is restricted to in-frame clones and leaves out a portion. Found here are more than 95,000 clones, approximately 86% of them singletons; the top ten hold over 10%. The sequenced material came from peripheral blood. The receptor source for this set is a woman in her sixties in a cohort sampled during active or convalescent COVID-19.

This clone was recorded only once. The V and J genes are TRBV9 and TRBJ2-1; 13 positions agree with TRBD2. The V gene's germline CDR1 is SGDLS and CDR2 YYNGEE. V shed 5 bases, J shed 4 bases, and the junction held 3 bases outside the gene matches. The CDR3 covers 15 residues. This CDR3 is CASSELAGGYNEQFF. The CDR3, as DNA: TGTGCCAGCAGTGAACTAGCGGGGGGGTACAATGAGCAGTTCTTC. The full variable domain, its missing parts supplied by reference TRBV9 and TRBJ2-1, is DSGVTQTPKHLITATGQRVTLRCSPRSGDLSVYWYQQSLDQGLQFLIQYYNGEERAKGNILERFSAQQFPDLHSELNLSSLELGDSALYFCASSELAGGYNEQFFGPGTRLTVL.

The rearrangement uses TRBV5-8 and TRBJ1-2; TRBD1 aligns across 7 bases. This CDR3 spans 15 amino acids. Unmatched junction bases numbered 8, after V lost 5 bases and J lost 1 base. Germline V gene data show CDR1 as SGHTS and CDR2 as YDEGEE. Here the CDR3 reads CASSINRGLNYGYTF. Here the CDR3 DNA reads TGTGCCAGCAGTATAAACAGGGGACTTAACTATGGCTACACCTTC.

DNA for the CDR3: TGTGCCAGCAGCCAGCAGGGGGTAGGCTCTGGAAACACCATATATTTT. Its protein is CASSQQGVGSGNTIYF. This chain links TRBV7-8 with TRBJ1-3; 7 bases match TRBD1. Germline-derived CDR1 and CDR2 are SGHVS and FQNEAQ. With 5 bases clipped from V and 0 bases from J, the junction kept 7 bases outside the gene matches. The CDR3 extends over 16 amino acids.

The J gene is TRBJ2-3, the V gene TRBV12-5; D gene unclear. The V end lost 6 bases, the J end lost 1 base, and 11 bases lay between the germline ends. Per the germline V gene, CDR1 is LGHNT and CDR2 is FRNRAP. CDR3 size: 14 residues. CDR3 nucleotides: TGTGCTAGTGGCCTAAGGCAGGGCACAGATACGCAGTATTTT. Its translation is CASGLRQGTDTQYF. Together with reference TRBV12-5 and TRBJ2-3, the CDR3 gives the full variable domain: DARVTQTPRHKVTEMGQEVTMRCQPILGHNTVFWYRQTMMQGLELLAYFRNRAPLDDSGMPKDRFSAEMPDATLATLKIQPSEPRDSAVYFCASGLRQGTDTQYFGPGTRLTVL.

The chain couples TRBV10-3 to TRBJ2-5, with TRBD1 identical over 9 bases. Trimming at V came to 6 bases and at J to 3 bases, leaving 5 bases not matched to a gene. The CDR3 is 14 amino acids. Germline CDR1 is ENHRY and CDR2 is SYGVKD. The CDR3 DNA follows: TGTGCCATCAGCCGACAGGGGGGGGAAGAGACCCAGTACTTC. Amino acids: CAISRQGGEETQYF.

The genes are TRBV27 and TRBJ2-7; TRBD2 might be the D (6 bases). The CDR3 length is 16 residues. In germline, CDR1 is MNHEY, CDR2 SMNVEV (reference sequence). Trimming removed 7 bases from V and 0 bases from J, with 19 bases in between. The CDR3 protein is CASKRGGGAYSYEQYF. The CDR3 DNA is TGTGCCAGCAAACGGGGCGGCGGGGCTTACTCCTACGAGCAGTACTTC.

This sequence joins TRBV3-1 (or the pseudogene TRBV3-2) and TRBJ1-1, with D perhaps TRBD1 (6 bases). The CDR3 covers 13 residues. The germline gives CDR1 LGHDT, CDR2 YNNKEL (reference sequence). With 5 bases removed from V and 3 bases from J, the gap between germline ends came to 10 bases. CDR3 coding DNA: TGTGCCAGCAGCACAGGGAGATACACTGAAGCTTTCTTT. This gives the protein CASSTGRYTEAFF.

The chain carries TRBV10-2 and TRBJ2-1, with 9 bases that match TRBD2. There are 13 residues in the CDR3. Germline lookup yields CDR1 WSHSY and CDR2 SAAADI. V shed 8 bases and J 6 bases; nucleotides not matched to a gene: 5. CDR3 amino acids: CASGLAGSNEQFF. CDR3 DNA sequence: TGCGCCAGCGGCCTAGCGGGAAGCAATGAGCAGTTCTTC.

The J gene is TRBJ1-2, the V gene TRBV5-6, with TRBD1 matching 7 bases. Germline V lookup: CDR1 SGHDT, CDR2 YYEEEE. V was pared by 0 bases and J by 5 bases, with 4 bases of the junction left unmatched. The CDR3 is made up of 14 amino acids. The CDR3 protein is CASSLDRGVYGYTF. CDR3 DNA sequence: TGTGCCAGCAGCTTGGACAGGGGTGTGTATGGCTACACCTTC.

V is TRBV6-5 and J is TRBJ2-5; 8 bases map to TRBD2. Germline values: CDR1 MNHEY, CDR2 SVGAGI. V dropped 10 bases and J dropped 2; count of bases not matched to a gene: 6. The CDR3 is 13 residues long. The CDR3 bases are TGTGCCACCCTGAAGCGGGGGCAAGAGACCCAGTACTTC. Its translation is CATLKRGQETQYF.

The rearrangement joins TRBV10-3 to TRBJ1-2; 8 nucleotides line up with TRBD1. Germline V CDR1 and CDR2: ENHRY, SYGVKD. The CDR3 covers 17 residues. J was trimmed by 1 base and V by 3 bases; bases with no gene match: 10. CDR3 bases: TGTGCCATCAGTGACGGACATAAGGGACAGGTTAACTATGGCTACACCTTC. Its protein product is CAISDGHKGQVNYGYTF.

V gene TRBV21-1 combines with J gene TRBJ1-6; the table's D call TRBD1 went unverified against the DNA. TRBV21-1 corresponds to a pseudogene. The CDR3 has 15 residues. As DNA, the CDR3 is TGTGCCAGCAGCAAAAGGGACAGGGAAAATTCACCCCTCCACTTT. Protein: CASSKRDRENSPLHF.

The gene calls are TRBV4-2 and TRBJ2-1; 7 bases match TRBD2. CDR1 is LGHNA and CDR2 is YNFKEQ in the germline V gene. CDR3 length: 14 amino acids. Trimming at V came to 0 bases and at J to 15 bases, leaving 11 bases not matched to a gene. DNA of the CDR3: TGTGCCAGCAGCCAAGATAGGCGGGAGTCAAGGGTGTTCTTC. Its protein product is CASSQDRRESRVFF.

The genes are TRBV29-1 and TRBJ2-3, with 10 bases fitting TRBD2. This CDR3 is 14 amino acids long. Germline trimming cut 5 bases from V and 3 bases from J; bases unmatched to any gene: 5. Germline CDR1 reads SQVTM; CDR2 reads ANQGSEA. The CDR3 reads CSVRLAGETDTQYF. CDR3 coding DNA: TGCAGCGTTAGGCTAGCGGGAGAAACAGATACGCAGTATTTT.

V is TRBV6-1 and J is TRBJ1-1, with 8 bases lining up with TRBD1. The CDR3 loop spans 15 amino acids. Germline CDR1 and CDR2: MNHNS and SASEGT. Trimming removed 2 bases from V and 5 bases from J; junction bases left unmatched: 7. Here the CDR3 DNA reads TGTGCCAGCAGTGAATACAGGGGGGTAGGAACTGAAGCTTTCTTT. Translated, it gives CASSEYRGVGTEAFF.

V usage is TRBV10-2 and J usage is TRBJ2-1; D is ambiguous. The CDR3 is made up of 12 amino acids. Per germline, CDR1 WSHSY and CDR2 SAAADI. Trimming took off 0 bases at V and 15 bases at J, with 12 bases between the two ends. DNA of the CDR3: TGCGCCAGCAGTGAGTCGGCCACGGGTCGGTTCTTC. Protein sequence: CASSESATGRFF.

This clone was seen a single time. The V call is TRBV3-1 (or the pseudogene TRBV3-2), the J call TRBJ2-3; tentative D call: TRBD1 (5 bases). Deletions cut 1 base from V and 7 bases from J, with 9 bases between. The CDR3 extends over 13 amino acids. From germline, CDR1 is LGHDT and CDR2 YNNKEL (reference sequence). CDR3 coding DNA: TGTGCCAGCAGCCAAGCCCAGGGTAATACGCAGTATTTT. Translation: CASSQAQGNTQYF.

The J gene is TRBJ2-2, the V gene TRBV4-1; no firm D call. Germline CDR1 MGHRA, CDR2 YSYEKL. CDR3 length equals 14 residues. V dropped 0 bases and J dropped 4 bases, with 6 bases sitting between them. The CDR3 sequence is CASSQDGTTGELFF. CDR3 DNA sequence: TGCGCCAGCAGCCAAGATGGCACCACCGGGGAGCTGTTTTTT.

This chain joins TRBV5-1 and TRBJ1-1; 9 bases are a match to TRBD1. V lost 4 bases and J lost 7; bases outside the gene matches: 2. This CDR3 has 12 residues. Germline CDR1 reads SGHRS; CDR2 reads YFSETQ. The CDR3, as DNA: TGCGCCAGCAGCAGGGACAGGGATGAAGCTTTCTTT. The encoded protein is CASSRDRDEAFF. Supplemented by reference TRBV5-1 and TRBJ1-1, the full variable domain reads KAGVTQTPRYLIKTRGQQVTLSCSPISGHRSVSWYQQTPGQGLQFLFEYFSETQRNKGNFPGRFSGRQFSNSRSEMNVSTLELGDSALYLCASSRDRDEAFFGQGTRLTVV.

The rearrangement links TRBV18 to TRBJ1-5, with a possible D match to TRBD1 (5 bases). Trimming shortened V by 5 bases and J by 2 bases, and 19 bases separated the two germline ends. Germline V gives CDR1 KGHSH, CDR2 LQKENI. This CDR3 is 17 amino acids long. The DNA for the CDR3 is TGTGCCAGCTCATCAGACCAACCCAGGGTCGGCAATCAGCCCCAGCATTTT. As protein: CASSSDQPRVGNQPQHF.

Here the CDR3 reads CASSLITSSYEQYF. The CDR3 region has the DNA TGTGCCAGCAGCTTGATCACGAGCTCCTACGAGCAGTACTTC. This chain uses TRBV5-6 with TRBJ2-7; D unclear. The CDR3 is made up of 14 amino acids. Trimming cost V 1 base and J 0 bases, with 8 bases left between them. Germline V CDR1 and CDR2: SGHDT, YYEEEE.

The gene calls are TRBV4-1 and TRBJ1-5, with D perhaps TRBD1 (5 bases). The V gene's germline CDR1 is MGHRA and CDR2 YSYEKL. The length of the CDR3 is 16 residues. V was clipped by 0 bases and J by 3 bases, with 12 bases between them. This CDR3 reads CASSQEYGHLNQPQHF. Written as DNA, the CDR3 is TGCGCCAGCAGCCAAGAGTACGGACACCTCAATCAGCCCCAGCATTTT.

The chain has TRBV5-6 and TRBJ2-1; TRBD1 aligns across 7 bases. Germline V CDR1 and CDR2: SGHDT, YYEEEE. This CDR3 is built from 15 residues. V trimming: 0 bases; J trimming: 5 bases; junction bases outside the gene matches: 5. The CDR3 sequence: CASSLGQGRHNEQFF. The CDR3 bases are TGTGCCAGCAGCTTGGGACAGGGTCGCCACAATGAGCAGTTCTTC.

The CDR3 reads CASSEAELWSPLHF. In DNA form, the CDR3 reads TGTGCCAGCAGTGAAGCGGAGCTGTGGTCACCCCTCCACTTT. This sequence joins TRBV2 and TRBJ1-6, with no clear D. The CDR3 is 14 amino acids. Trimming removed 0 bases from V and 10 bases from J, with 10 bases in between. Germline CDR1 SNHLY, CDR2 FYNNEI.

This sequence joins TRBV28 and TRBJ1-1, with D tentatively TRBD1 (6 bases). Germline CDR1 and CDR2: MDHEN and SYDVKM. V was trimmed by 2 bases and J by 3 bases, leaving 19 bases between them. The CDR3 is 17 amino acids. The CDR3 sequence: CASSLISRGPLHTEAFF. The CDR3 DNA reads as TGTGCCAGCAGTTTAATAAGCAGGGGCCCCCTTCACACTGAAGCTTTCTTT.

The chain couples TRBV18 to TRBJ2-1, with D maybe TRBD1 (6 bases). V was trimmed by 4 bases and J by 4 bases, leaving 20 bases between them. The CDR3 is 17 residues long. Per the germline V gene, CDR1 is KGHSH and CDR2 is LQKENI. CDR3 DNA sequence: TGTGCCAGCTCACTCGATCGAACAGGGTGGGGATACAATGAGCAGTTCTTC. Protein: CASSLDRTGWGYNEQFF.

This clone was counted a single time. This chain joins TRBV19 and TRBJ2-3, with D possibly TRBD2 on 5 matching bases. V was shortened by 7 bases and J by 10 bases, with 21 bases between the two germline ends. Per the germline V gene, CDR1 is LNHDA and CDR2 is SQIVND (reference sequence). This CDR3 has 14 amino acids. The CDR3 coding sequence is TGTGCCAGTACCGGAGCGGCACTTTTCCCCGCGCAGTATTTT. It encodes CASTGAALFPAQYF. The whole variable domain, filled in from reference TRBV19 and TRBJ2-3, reads DGGITQSPKYLFRKEGQNVTLSCEQNLNHDAMYWYRQDPGQGLRLIYYSQIVNDFQKGDIAEGYSVSREKKESFPLTVTSAQKNPTAFYLCASTGAALFPAQYFGPGTRLTVL.

This chain links TRBV19 with TRBJ2-2; 7 bases map to TRBD1. J was trimmed by 0 bases and V by 3 bases; bases with no gene match: 1. The CDR3 has 15 amino acids. Germline V lookup: CDR1 LNHDA, CDR2 SQIVND (reference sequence). CDR3: CASSIGQANTGELFF. The DNA for the CDR3 is TGTGCCAGTAGTATCGGACAGGCGAACACCGGGGAGCTGTTTTTT.

In DNA, the CDR3 is TGTGCCAGCAGCTTCGGACTAGCCGGGAATGAGCAGTTCTTC. Residues: CASSFGLAGNEQFF. This chain joins TRBV7-3 and TRBJ2-1; 8 positions agree with TRBD2. V lost 3 bases to trimming and J lost 7 bases; unmatched junction nucleotides: 5. CDR1 is SGHTA and CDR2 is FQGTGA in the germline V gene. CDR3 length: 14 amino acids.

This chain uses TRBV6-5 with TRBJ1-4; D is possibly TRBD1 (6 bases). Germline V gene lookup returns CDR1 MNHEY and CDR2 SVGAGI. This CDR3 contains 13 residues. Trimming pared 7 bases from V and 8 bases from J, leaving 14 bases between. CDR3 coding DNA: TGTGCCAGCACCGTCGGGGGGCGGGAAAAACTGTTTTTT. Its translation is CASTVGGREKLFF.